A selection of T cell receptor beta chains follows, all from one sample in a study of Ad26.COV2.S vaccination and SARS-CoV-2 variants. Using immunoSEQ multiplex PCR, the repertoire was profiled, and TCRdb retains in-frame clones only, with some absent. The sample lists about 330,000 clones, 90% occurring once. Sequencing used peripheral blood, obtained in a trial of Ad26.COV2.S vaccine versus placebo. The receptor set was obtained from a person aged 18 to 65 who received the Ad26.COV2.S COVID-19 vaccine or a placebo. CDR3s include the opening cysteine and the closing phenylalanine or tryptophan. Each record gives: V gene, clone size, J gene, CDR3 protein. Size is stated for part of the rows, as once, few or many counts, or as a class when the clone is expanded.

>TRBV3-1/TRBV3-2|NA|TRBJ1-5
CASSLQGANQPQHF
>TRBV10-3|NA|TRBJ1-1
CAISDAARTGINTEAFF
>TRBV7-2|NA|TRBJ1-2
CASSLAWGTADGYTF
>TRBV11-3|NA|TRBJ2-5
CASSLGSGEETQYF
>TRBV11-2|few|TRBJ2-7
CASSLDRGPYEQYF
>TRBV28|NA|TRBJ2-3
CASSLGGDIYTDTQYF
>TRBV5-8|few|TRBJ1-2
CASSYRQGGGYTF
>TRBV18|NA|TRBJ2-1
CASSPSDEQFF
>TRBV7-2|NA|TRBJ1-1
CASSSSALRGSDTEAFF
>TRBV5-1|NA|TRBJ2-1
CASRQRQGIYNEQFF
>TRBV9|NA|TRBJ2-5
CASSVDSSGKETQYF
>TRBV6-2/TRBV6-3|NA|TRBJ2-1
CASSARTGLNEQFF
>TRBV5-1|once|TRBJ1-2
CASSLESGGSYGYTF
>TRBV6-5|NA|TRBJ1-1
CASSYSIWLNTEAFF
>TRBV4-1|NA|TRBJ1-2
CASSQVGGLRTNYGYTF
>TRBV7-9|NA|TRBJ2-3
CASSFGEASGGADTQYF
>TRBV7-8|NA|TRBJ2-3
CASTLGGLATDTQYF
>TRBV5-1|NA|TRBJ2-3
CASRSRGRAVDTQYF
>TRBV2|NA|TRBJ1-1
CASRQGRLNTEAFF
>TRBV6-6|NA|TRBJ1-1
CASTARGSNTEAFF
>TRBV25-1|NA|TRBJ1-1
CASSINRETAEAFF
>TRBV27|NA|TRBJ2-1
CASTTQGTSSYNEQFF
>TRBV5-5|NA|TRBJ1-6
CASTIWTAVPTYNSPLHF
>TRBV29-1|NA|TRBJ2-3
CSVKGLAADTQYF
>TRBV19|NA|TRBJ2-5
CAKVGGEETQYF
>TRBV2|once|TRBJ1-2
CAILEGGYYGYTF
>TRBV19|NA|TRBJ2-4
CASSILVGLAKNIQYF
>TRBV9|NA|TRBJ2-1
CASSQLAGGLRDNEQFF
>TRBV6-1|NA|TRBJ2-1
CASSELAGSHEQFF
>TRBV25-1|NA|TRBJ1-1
CASSLRGWGYTEAFF
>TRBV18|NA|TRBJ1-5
CASSPPPGGNQPQHF
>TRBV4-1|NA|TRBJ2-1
CASSQGNSGYNEQFF
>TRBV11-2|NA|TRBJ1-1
CASSPGRDTEAFF
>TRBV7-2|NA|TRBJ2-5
CASSLQGLLKETQYF
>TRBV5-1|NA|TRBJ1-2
CASSLGAPSGTGGIYGYTF
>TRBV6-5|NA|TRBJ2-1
CASGLAGSSYNEQFF
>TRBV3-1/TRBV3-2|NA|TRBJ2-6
CASSQTGLLHPGANVLTF
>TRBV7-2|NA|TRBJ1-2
CASSLRLSTTDYGYTF
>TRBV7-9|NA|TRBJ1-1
CASSLSTGTEAFF
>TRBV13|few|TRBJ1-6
CASSLNSPLHF
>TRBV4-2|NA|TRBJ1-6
CASSQPGTGRSPLHF
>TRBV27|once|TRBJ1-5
CASSQWGEKASQPQHF
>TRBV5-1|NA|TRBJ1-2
CASSLEWAVDYGYTF
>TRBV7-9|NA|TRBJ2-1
CASSVGGGRVVDEQFF
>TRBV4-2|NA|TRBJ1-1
CASSTRGSEAFF
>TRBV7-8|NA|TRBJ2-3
CASRSLFDRAPRDTQYF
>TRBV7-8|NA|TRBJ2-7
CASSPQTGARDEQYF
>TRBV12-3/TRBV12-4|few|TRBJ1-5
CASSFRGGQPQHF
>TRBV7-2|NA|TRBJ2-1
CASSLGLNNEQFF
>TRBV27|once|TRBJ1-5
CASSSVTPNQPQHF
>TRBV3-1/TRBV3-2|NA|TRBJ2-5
CASSPPPGGLQETQYF
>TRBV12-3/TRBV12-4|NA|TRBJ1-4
CASSGTDNEKLFF